What follows are 30 T cell receptor beta chains derived from one specimen sequenced in a study of CD8 T cells in ankylosing spondylitis. TCRdb redid the calling of the 5' RACE reads with MiXCR, one entry per CDR3 protein. Of 50,000 to 65,000 distinct CDR3 sequences listed, 6.5% to 9% are singletons. Sequenced sample: blood, either unsorted or a sorted T cell fraction (not recorded which). These receptor sequences come from a female donor with ankylosing spondylitis or in good health (not recorded which).

A single count supports this clonotype. This chain joins TRBV11-1 and TRBJ2-3; D is unresolved. Between the trimmed V and J ends, which lost 0 bases and 6 bases, there was a span of 10 bases. Germline CDR1 reads SGHAT; CDR2 reads FQDESV (reference sequence). The CDR3 totals 14 residues. CDR3 coding DNA: TGTGCCAGCAGCTTAGCGGCCCGGTTGGATACGCAGTATTTT. Its translation is CASSLAARLDTQYF.

This clonotype appeared many times. V usage is TRBV20-1 and J usage is TRBJ2-5; D ambiguous. This CDR3 has 13 amino acids. Germline CDR1 is DFQATT and CDR2 is SNEGSKA (reference sequence). Trimming removed 0 bases at V and 4 bases at J, with 9 bases between. The chain's CDR3 is CSARDLYGETQYF. The CDR3, as DNA: TGCAGTGCTAGAGATCTGTACGGAGAGACCCAGTACTTC.

This clonotype was seen at least ten times. This chain links TRBV29-1 with TRBJ2-1, with 8 bases aligning to TRBD1. CDR1 is SQVTM, CDR2 ANQGSEA, per germline. This CDR3 has 15 residues. CDR3 DNA: TGCAGTGCCCCTTCCGGACAGGGTTTATTTAGTGAGCAGTTCTTC. This encodes CSAPSGQGLFSEQFF.

The chain is built from TRBV10-3 and TRBJ1-1; D perhaps matches TRBD1 (6 bases). V was pared by 0 bases and J by 7 bases, with 9 bases between. This CDR3 has 13 amino acids. The germline V gene encodes CDR1 ENHRY and CDR2 SYGVKD. The CDR3 region is CAISESGGNEAFF. CDR3 DNA: TGTGCCATCAGTGAGTCTGGGGGCAATGAAGCTTTCTTT.

This clonotype was seen repeatedly, ten times or more. This chain uses TRBV11-2 with TRBJ2-4; 11 nucleotides agree with TRBD2. Germline V CDR1 and CDR2: SGHAT, FQNNGV. The V and J ends lost 5 bases and 0 bases, in that order; junction bases with no gene match: 9. There are 18 residues in the CDR3. The CDR3 DNA is TGTGCCAGCAGCCGACTAGCGGGGTATCCCATAGCCAAAAACATTCAGTACTTC. It codes for CASSRLAGYPIAKNIQYF.

As regards this clonotype: One base away lies a much larger clone, so this may be a sequencing read error. The chain links TRBV5-5 to TRBJ1-4; no reliable D call. Trimming cost V 6 bases and J 8 bases, with 14 bases left between them. From germline, CDR1 is SGHKS and CDR2 YYEKEE (reference sequence). This CDR3 region has 13 residues. CDR3 sequence: CASIPGLGEKLFF. CDR3 bases: TGTGCCAGCATACCAGGCCTAGGGGAAAAACTGTTTTTT.

This clonotype was picked up many times. The genes are TRBV5-1 and TRBJ2-7, with D hard to call. The germline CDR1 and CDR2 sequences are SGHRS and YFSETQ. The CDR3 consists of 15 residues. Between the trimmed V and J ends, which lost 0 bases and 3 bases, there was a span of 13 bases. The CDR3 is CASSLGPSEDYEQYV. Here the CDR3 DNA reads TGCGCCAGCAGCTTGGGTCCGAGCGAGGACTACGAGCAGTACGTC.

This clonotype was detected ten times or more. The rearrangement joins TRBV5-1 to TRBJ1-1, with a possible D match to TRBD1 (6 bases). V lost 3 bases and J 1 base, leaving 22 bases between the germline ends. This CDR3 spans 18 amino acids. The germline V gene encodes CDR1 SGHRS and CDR2 YFSETQ. The CDR3 here is CASSSGATGNIPNTEAFF. The CDR3 coding sequence is TGCGCCAGCAGCTCGGGGGCTACAGGGAATATCCCGAACACTGAAGCTTTCTTT. The full variable domain, its missing parts supplied by reference TRBV5-1 and TRBJ1-1, is KAGVTQTPRYLIKTRGQQVTLSCSPISGHRSVSWYQQTPGQGLQFLFEYFSETQRNKGNFPGRFSGRQFSNSRSEMNVSTLELGDSALYLCASSSGATGNIPNTEAFFGQGTRLTVV.

This clonotype has at least ten counts. The chain carries TRBV7-2 and TRBJ2-3; D gene unclear. Germline loops: CDR1 SGHTA, CDR2 FQGNSA. V was shortened by 2 bases and J by 6 bases, with 6 bases between the two germline ends. The CDR3 loop spans 12 amino acids. CDR3: CASSLSSDTQYF. The DNA for the CDR3 is TGTGCCAGCAGCTTATCTTCGGATACGCAGTATTTT.

This clonotype has ten or more counts. The chain joins TRBV12-5 to TRBJ2-3; D gene ambiguous. The CDR3 length is 14 residues. V lost 3 bases and J 0 bases, leaving 7 bases between the germline ends. CDR1 LGHNT and CDR2 FRNRAP come from the germline V gene. The CDR3 reads CASGFGSSTDTQYF. The CDR3 region has the DNA TGTGCTAGTGGTTTCGGCAGCAGCACAGATACGCAGTATTTT. The full variable domain, with the rest looked up from reference TRBV12-5 and TRBJ2-3, is DARVTQTPRHKVTEMGQEVTMRCQPILGHNTVFWYRQTMMQGLELLAYFRNRAPLDDSGMPKDRFSAEMPDATLATLKIQPSEPRDSAVYFCASGFGSSTDTQYFGPGTRLTVL.

This clonotype qualifies as medium-sized. The genes are TRBV20-1 and TRBJ2-1, with TRBD2 as a possible D gene (5 bases). V was cut by 2 bases and J by 4 bases, with 12 bases left in between. This CDR3 is 14 amino acids long. CDR1 is DFQATT, CDR2 SNEGSKA, per germline (reference sequence). The CDR3, as DNA: TGCAGTGCTAGATCTAGCCCCCTATACAATGAGCAGTTCTTC. It yields the protein CSARSSPLYNEQFF.

This clonotype was observed at least ten times. The J gene is TRBJ1-2, the V gene TRBV11-2; no firm D call. Germline V gene sequence: CDR1 SGHAT, CDR2 FQNNGV. This CDR3 is 13 amino acids long. V lost 6 bases and J lost 4, with 12 bases in between. CDR3 sequence reads: CASSLTGFYGYTF. For the CDR3, the DNA is TGTGCCAGCAGTCTCACGGGATTCTATGGCTACACCTTC.

In its sample, this clonotype was seen many times. The chain recombines TRBV10-2 with TRBJ2-7; D possibly corresponds to TRBD2 (6 bases). Trimming pared 5 bases from V and 4 bases from J, leaving 12 bases between. The CDR3 covers 13 residues. Germline V gives CDR1 WSHSY, CDR2 SAAADI. As DNA, the CDR3 is TGCGCCAGCAGTCCCCGCGGGAAGTACGAGCAGTACGTC. Amino acids: CASSPRGKYEQYV.

This clonotype was counted ten times or more. CDR3 nucleotides: TGCAGTGCTAGAGTACACAGGGGGAACACTGAAGCTTTCTTT. It codes for CSARVHRGNTEAFF. The V gene is TRBV20-1, the J gene TRBJ1-1; 7 bases agree with TRBD1. The CDR3 covers 14 residues. Germline CDR1 is DFQATT and CDR2 is SNEGSKA (reference sequence). The V gene end was trimmed by 1 base and the J gene end by 1 base; junction bases not matched to a gene: 3.

This clonotype came up many times. The rearrangement uses TRBV9 and TRBJ1-2; tentatively, D is TRBD1 (5 bases). V was clipped by 2 bases and J by 0 bases, with 14 bases between them. The CDR3 length is 16 residues. Germline V CDR1 and CDR2: SGDLS, YYNGEE. CDR3 DNA sequence: TGTGCCAGCAGCGTGCCCCGGGAGGGGCCTAACTATGGCTACACCTTC. This encodes CASSVPREGPNYGYTF.

The chain couples TRBV6-1 to TRBJ2-3, with 8 bases identical to TRBD1. This CDR3 has 13 residues. CDR1 is MNHNS, CDR2 SASEGT, per germline. The junction had 2 bases not matched to a gene; V was cut back by 6 bases and J by 3 bases. The CDR3 coding sequence is TGTGCCAGCAGGGACAGGGTGACAGATACGCAGTATTTT. The encoded protein is CASRDRVTDTQYF.

Ten or more counts support this clonotype. CDR3 DNA: TGTGCCAGCAGCCAAGGACGCCGACAGCCCCAGCATTTT. It specifies CASSQGRRQPQHF. V and J are TRBV3-1 and TRBJ1-5, with D unresolved. Germline V lookup: CDR1 LGHDT, CDR2 YNNKEL (reference sequence). Trimming cost V 1 base and J 7 bases, with 8 bases left between them. The CDR3 extends over 13 amino acids.

In its sample, this clonotype was seen many times. The chain combines TRBV10-3 with TRBJ1-5; 9 bases are shared with TRBD1. The CDR3 has 14 residues. Per the germline V gene, CDR1 is ENHRY and CDR2 is SYGVKD. V trimming: 11 bases; J trimming: 3 bases; junction bases outside the gene matches: 8. CDR3 coding DNA: TGTGCCGGCGCTAGGACAGGGGTCAATCAGCCCCAGCATTTT. Translating it yields CAGARTGVNQPQHF.

This clonotype is medium-sized (0.01 to 0.1%) in the sample. This sequence joins TRBV5-1 and TRBJ1-1; D might be TRBD1 (5 bases). Germline V lookup: CDR1 SGHRS, CDR2 YFSETQ. V lost 0 bases and J lost 5, with 11 bases in between. The CDR3 extends over 14 amino acids. CDR3 loop: CASSLVGGGTEAFF. Here the CDR3 DNA reads TGCGCCAGCAGCTTGGTTGGGGGAGGGACTGAAGCTTTCTTT.

This clonotype was detected many times. This chain links TRBV6-2 or TRBV6-3 with TRBJ2-7; weak D call: TRBD2 (6 bases). The length of the CDR3 is 14 residues. CDR1 and CDR2 from the germline V gene are MNHEY and SVGEGT. Deletions cut 3 bases from V and 4 bases from J, with 13 bases between. In nucleotides, the CDR3 is TGTGCCAGCAGTTATTCGTCAGGAGGGTACGAGCAGTACTTC. Protein sequence: CASSYSSGGYEQYF.

Ten or more counts support this clonotype. The chain combines TRBV6-1 with TRBJ2-2; 10 nucleotides line up with TRBD1. This CDR3 has 15 residues. Per the germline V gene, CDR1 is MNHNS and CDR2 is SASEGT. Losses at the gene ends were 6 bases for V and 2 bases for J; bases not matched to a gene: 3. The CDR3 sequence is CASRRQGANTGELFF. CDR3 DNA: TGTGCCAGCAGACGACAGGGGGCAAACACCGGGGAGCTGTTTTTT.

This clonotype was counted at least ten times. The chain uses TRBV19 and TRBJ2-5, with 7 bases matching TRBD1. Looked up from germline, CDR1 is LNHDA and CDR2 is SQIVND (reference sequence). V gave up 5 bases and J gave up 4 bases; unmatched junction bases: 4. The CDR3 has 13 residues. The CDR3 DNA reads TGTGCCAGTAGTGGGGACAGTCCAGAGACCCAGTACTTC. This translates into CASSGDSPETQYF.

This clonotype was detected many times. J is TRBJ2-7 and V is TRBV29-1; D assignment may be TRBD1 or TRBD2 (5 bases each). Deletions cut 6 bases from V and 1 base from J, with 10 bases between. The CDR3 loop spans 12 amino acids. Per germline, CDR1 SQVTM and CDR2 ANQGSEA. The CDR3 reads CSVTRGSYEQYF. CDR3 DNA: TGCAGCGTCACGAGGGGATCCTACGAGCAGTACTTC.

The chain links TRBV11-2 to TRBJ2-1; perhaps TRBD2 as D (6 bases). Germline V gene sequence: CDR1 SGHAT, CDR2 FQNNGV. The CDR3 is made up of 18 amino acids. Deletions cut 2 bases from V and 0 bases from J, with 17 bases between. The DNA of the CDR3 is TGTGCCAGCAGCTTAAGTTTCGGAGCGACTAGCTCCTACAATGAGCAGTTCTTC. It encodes CASSLSFGATSSYNEQFF.

This clonotype was recorded at least ten times. The V and J genes are TRBV7-2 and TRBJ2-1; D not resolved. The germline gives CDR1 SGHTA, CDR2 FQGNSA. The V end lost 5 bases, the J end lost 7 bases, and 12 bases lay between the germline ends. This CDR3 is 13 amino acids long. The CDR3 here is CASSINVPNEQFF. Here the CDR3 DNA reads TGTGCCAGCAGCATCAATGTACCGAATGAGCAGTTCTTC. Using reference TRBV7-2 and TRBJ2-1 for the parts outside the CDR3, the full variable domain is GAGVSQSPSNKVTEKGKDVELRCDPISGHTALYWYRQSLGQGLEFLIYFQGNSAPDKSGLPSDRFSAERTGGSVSTLTIQRTQQEDSAVYLCASSINVPNEQFFGPGTRLTVL.

This clonotype was found many times. The chain uses TRBV11-2 and TRBJ2-4; a weak D match, TRBD2 (5 bases). CDR3 length: 11 amino acids. Germline loops: CDR1 SGHAT, CDR2 FQNNGV. The V end was cut by 5 bases, the J end by 13 bases, with 12 bases between. CDR3 DNA: TGTGCCAGCAGCCCGTCCGGAGGCCAGTACTTC. Encoded protein: CASSPSGGQYF.

This clonotype was recorded at least ten times. This rearrangement joins TRBV4-1 to TRBJ1-5, with TRBD1 as a possible D gene (6 bases). The germline CDR1 and CDR2 sequences are MGHRA and YSYEKL. The CDR3 consists of 17 residues. The V gene lost 0 bases and the J gene lost 10 bases, with 22 bases spanning the gap. CDR3 region: CASSQDSSGAGTRPQHF. The CDR3 DNA reads TGCGCCAGCAGCCAAGATTCGTCAGGGGCGGGTACCCGTCCCCAGCATTTT.

The rearrangement uses TRBV19 and TRBJ2-3; D possibly corresponds to TRBD2 (7 bases). The CDR3 covers 15 residues. Germline assignment: CDR1 LNHDA and CDR2 SQIVND (reference sequence). The V gene lost 6 bases and the J gene lost 1 base, with 14 bases spanning the gap. The CDR3 DNA reads TGTGCCAGTAGGGGGGGGGACAAGGGCACAGATACGCAGTATTTT. Translated, it gives CASRGGDKGTDTQYF.

This clonotype was seen ten or more times. This rearrangement joins TRBV7-2 to TRBJ2-2; possibly TRBD1 for D (5 bases). Trimming took off 5 bases at V and 1 base at J, with 11 bases between the two ends. The length of the CDR3 is 15 residues. From germline, CDR1 is SGHTA and CDR2 FQGNSA. This CDR3 reads CASSRGTGNTGELFF. DNA of the CDR3: TGTGCCAGCAGCCGAGGAACAGGGAACACCGGGGAGCTGTTTTTT.

In this sample, this clonotype turned up many times. This sequence joins TRBV29-1 and TRBJ2-7, with D unclear. V was trimmed by 6 bases and J by 3 bases, leaving 12 bases between them. Germline-derived CDR1 and CDR2 are SQVTM and ANQGSEA. This CDR3 comprises 12 residues. CDR3 sequence reads: CSVTTPGYEQYV. CDR3 coding DNA: TGCAGCGTCACGACCCCTGGCTACGAGCAGTACGTC.